A single sample is the source of the 30 T cell receptor beta chains below, sequenced in a study of T cell clonality in common variable immunodeficiency. Findings and limits, study-wide: Reportedly, TCR beta sequences from common variable immunodeficiency showed fewer deletions and N-nucleotide insertions.

Data came from immunoSEQ multiplex PCR; TCRdb stores just in-frame clones and leaves some out. This sample has 16,000 or so clones, each found more than once. No cognate antigen is known for these TCRs. Sequencing used peripheral blood mononuclear cells. These receptors originate from a human donor with common variable immunodeficiency.

Of note for this clone: The read terminates 3 residues ahead of where the CDR3 ends, so the germline J gene completes it. The gene calls are TRBV7-2 and TRBJ1-6, with D unresolved. The CDR3 totals 13 residues. Germline CDR1 reads SGHTA; CDR2 reads FQGNSA. With 0 bases removed from V and 8 bases from J, the gap between germline ends came to 5 bases. CDR3 DNA, as far as it was read: TGTGCCAGCAGCTTAGCTGTAGATTCACCC. Protein product: CASSLAVDSP. The entire CDR3 is CASSLAVDSPLHF.

This clone showed up just a few times. Coverage ceases 3 residues before the CDR3 finishes, and the germline J gene fills in the end. Different DNA sequences within this sample yield the same CDR3. The V call is TRBV18, the J call TRBJ2-7, with D maybe TRBD2 (5 bases). The V and J ends lost 3 bases and 4 bases respectively, with 7 bases between them. The CDR3 spans 12 residues. The V gene's germline CDR1 is KGHSH and CDR2 LQKENI. The CDR3 sequence: CASSPDSYEQYF. CDR3 bases read: TGTGCCAGCTCACCGGACTCTTACGAG.

This clone has only a few counts. The observed sequence ends 3 residues before the CDR3 terminus, with the missing tail filled in from the germline J gene. The chain has TRBV5-5 and TRBJ1-2; 7 bases align to TRBD1. The CDR3 runs 14 residues. The V and J ends lost 0 bases and 4 bases, in that order; junction bases with no gene match: 3. In germline, CDR1 is SGHKS, CDR2 YYEKEE (reference sequence). The sequenced CDR3 bases are TGTGCCAGCAGCTTGGACGGACAGGCCTATGGC. It is translated as CASSLDGQAYG. Given in full, the CDR3 is CASSLDGQAYGYTF.

To note about this clone: The missing CDR3 end, 3 residues past where the read stops, is filled in from the germline J gene. The chain links TRBV7-9 to TRBJ2-2, with TRBD1 matching over 7 bases. The CDR3 spans 13 residues. V dropped 7 bases and J dropped 4; count of bases not matched to a gene: 3. Germline assignment: CDR1 SEHNR and CDR2 FQNEAQ (reference sequence). The CDR3 region is CASTTGTTGELFF. Partial CDR3 DNA: TGTGCCAGCACGACAGGGACCACCGGGGAG.

This clone was detected a few times. The read falls 3 residues short of the CDR3 end, and the missing part is taken from the germline J gene. The chain carries TRBV7-3 and TRBJ2-2, with 8 bases that match TRBD1. Trimming at V came to 1 base and at J to 6 bases, leaving 4 bases not matched to a gene. The CDR3 is 15 residues long. Germline V gene data show CDR1 as SGHTA and CDR2 as FQGTGA. The chain's CDR3 is CASSLMQGASGELFF. The part of the CDR3 DNA that was read is TGTGCCAGCAGCTTAATGCAGGGGGCGTCCGGGGAG.

As concerns this clone: Sequencing ends 3 residues short of the CDR3 end; the germline J gene provides the rest. The chain carries TRBV19 and TRBJ1-1; 8 positions agree with TRBD1. The CDR3 is 17 residues long. Unmatched junction bases numbered 14, after V lost 4 bases and J lost 4 bases. Germline assignment: CDR1 LNHDA and CDR2 SQIVND (reference sequence). The CDR3 reads CASSTLGQGTGVTEAFF. CDR3 DNA, as far as it was read: TGTGCCAGTAGTACCCTCGGACAGGGAACGGGAGTCACTGAA.

Worth noting for this clone: The DNA ends 3 residues before the CDR3 does, and the rest of the CDR3 is filled in from the germline J gene. This chain uses TRBV18 with TRBJ2-2; 9 nucleotides align to TRBD2. Unmatched junction bases numbered 5, after V lost 3 bases and J lost 6 bases. This CDR3 region has 15 residues. Per germline, CDR1 KGHSH and CDR2 LQKENI. The CDR3 DNA, read in part, is TGTGCCAGCTCACCTAGCGGGGGACTCTCCGGGGAG. Its translation is CASSPSGGLSGE. The whole CDR3 sequence reads CASSPSGGLSGELFF.

This clone was found a few times. The DNA ends 3 residues before the CDR3 does, and the rest of the CDR3 is filled in from the germline J gene. The chain couples TRBV7-3 to TRBJ2-1, with 7 bases identical to TRBD2. CDR3 length: 15 residues. Germline assignment: CDR1 SGHTA and CDR2 FQGTGA. Unmatched junction bases numbered 1, after V lost 0 bases and J lost 2 bases. CDR3 DNA, as far as it was read: TGTGCCAGCAGCTTAACCAGCGGGGCCTACAATGAG. It codes for CASSLTSGAYNE. From start to end, the CDR3 is CASSLTSGAYNEQFF.

This clone has just a few counts. The sequence runs out 3 residues before the end of the CDR3; the remainder is reconstructed from the germline J gene. The rearrangement uses TRBV30 and TRBJ1-1; TRBD1 might be the D (6 bases). This CDR3 spans 11 amino acids. Germline assignment: CDR1 GTSNPN and CDR2 SVGIG (reference sequence). This CDR3 reads CAWSAGVGAFF. Partial CDR3 DNA: TGTGCCTGGAGTGCAGGGGTCGGA. The full variable domain, rest sourced from reference TRBV30 and TRBJ1-1, is SQTIHQWPATLVQPVGSPLSLECTVEGTSNPNLYWYRQAAGRGLQLLFYSVGIGQISSEVPQNLSASRPQDRQFILSSKKLLLSDSGFYLCAWSAGVGAFFGQGTRLTVV.

Concerning this clone: The read gets to within 3 residues of the CDR3 end, and the germline J gene fills in the rest. The genes are TRBV2 and TRBJ2-1; D not certain. The germline CDR1 and CDR2 sequences are SNHLY and FYNNEI. This CDR3 has 13 amino acids. V was clipped by 4 bases and J by 6 bases, with 10 bases between them. The CDR3 is CASSVGRINEQFF. The covered CDR3 bases are TGTGCCAGCAGTGTAGGCAGGATCAATGAG.

This clone appeared a few times. From the germline J gene comes the end of the CDR3, since the read stops 3 residues before it. The rearrangement links TRBV7-3 to TRBJ2-2, with a possible D match to TRBD2 (5 bases). CDR3 length: 16 residues. Germline CDR1 and CDR2: SGHTA and FQGTGA. V was trimmed by 2 bases and J by 2 bases, leaving 12 bases between them. The covered CDR3 bases are TGTGCCAGCAGCTTAGGACTCTTGGGAAACACCGGGGAG. Protein sequence: CASSLGLLGNTGE. The entire CDR3 protein is CASSLGLLGNTGELFF.

As to this clone: The CDR3 end is not reached by the read, which stops 3 residues before it; the germline J gene fills it in. The genes are TRBV2 and TRBJ1-5; no definite D call. Germline V gives CDR1 SNHLY, CDR2 FYNNEI. This CDR3 is 14 amino acids long. The V end was cut by 2 bases, the J end by 4 bases, with 9 bases between. The sequenced part of the CDR3 DNA is TGTGCCAGCAGTGAAAGTTCCCTAAATCAGCCC. The encoded protein is CASSESSLNQP. From start to end, the CDR3 is CASSESSLNQPQHF.

With respect to this clone: Read coverage stops 3 residues before the CDR3 terminus; the germline J gene supplies the remainder. The chain combines TRBV6-2 or TRBV6-3 with TRBJ2-1; 8 bases are a match to TRBD1. This CDR3 has 17 residues. Unmatched junction bases numbered 9, after V lost 2 bases and J lost 3 bases. Germline V gene lookup returns CDR1 MNHEY and CDR2 SVGEGT. The CDR3 here is CASSYGGHRGDYNEQFF. The DNA read from the CDR3 is TGTGCCAGCAGTTACGGCGGTCACAGGGGGGACTACAATGAG.

This clone was counted at least ten times. The CDR3 end falls 3 residues outside the read, so it is completed with the germline J gene. J is TRBJ2-1 and V is TRBV30; no reliable D call. This CDR3 spans 9 amino acids. CDR1 and CDR2 from the germline V gene are GTSNPN and SVGIG (reference sequence). The V end was cut by 5 bases, the J end by 9 bases, with 5 bases between. The CDR3 protein is CAWSIEQFF. CDR3 bases read: TGTGCCTGGTCCATTGAG. The full variable domain, with the rest looked up from reference TRBV30 and TRBJ2-1, is SQTIHQWPATLVQPVGSPLSLECTVEGTSNPNLYWYRQAAGRGLQLLFYSVGIGQISSEVPQNLSASRPQDRQFILSSKKLLLSDSGFYLCAWSIEQFFGPGTRLTVL.

This clone has more than one count but fewer than ten. The DNA ends 3 residues before the CDR3 does, and the rest of the CDR3 is filled in from the germline J gene. The V call is TRBV30, the J call TRBJ2-7, with 11 bases fitting TRBD1. V gave up 4 bases and J gave up 5 bases; unmatched junction bases: 13. This CDR3 is 16 amino acids long. Germline CDR1 GTSNPN, CDR2 SVGIG (reference sequence). The CDR3: CAWTMRYRDRGNEQYF. CDR3 bases read: TGTGCCTGGACCATGCGATACCGGGACAGGGGGAACGAG.

This clone has only a few counts. The CDR3: CASSPEGTGWIYGYTF. The DNA read from the CDR3 is TGTGCCAGCTCACCAGAAGGGACAGGTTGGATCTATGGC. The chain uses TRBV18 and TRBJ1-2; 8 nucleotides line up with TRBD1. The read is 3 residues too short to cover the CDR3 end, so that end is filled in from the germline J gene. CDR1 and CDR2 from the germline V gene are KGHSH and LQKENI. The ends lost 2 bases at V and 4 bases at J; junction bases unmatched: 9. CDR3 length: 16 residues.

This clone occurred a few times. The read is 3 residues too short to cover the CDR3 end, so that end is filled in from the germline J gene. The chain uses TRBV7-9 and TRBJ1-5, with 8 bases lining up with TRBD1. This CDR3 region has 14 residues. The J segment lost 1 base and the V segment lost 5 bases, leaving 1 base of the junction unmatched. From germline, CDR1 is SEHNR and CDR2 FQNEAQ (reference sequence). Partial CDR3 DNA: TGTGCCAGCAGCCGACAGGGGAGCAATCAGCCC. Its protein is CASSRQGSNQP. The entire CDR3 sequence reads CASSRQGSNQPQHF.

This clone was counted a few times. Within the sample, other DNA sequences also encode this same CDR3. This chain's CDR3 is CASSRLAIQETQYF. CDR3 bases read: TGTGCCAGCAGCCGACTAGCGATCCAAGAGACC. This chain joins TRBV7-2 and TRBJ2-5, with TRBD2 matching 8 bases. The sequence runs out 3 residues before the end of the CDR3; the remainder is reconstructed from the germline J gene. Per germline, CDR1 SGHTA and CDR2 FQGNSA. This CDR3 is built from 14 residues. The V segment lost 5 bases and the J segment 1 base; nucleotides outside the gene matches: 3.

This clone appeared many times. Read data end 3 residues before the CDR3 end; the end is taken from the germline J gene. The chain employs TRBV20-1 and TRBJ2-7, with 14 nucleotides matching TRBD2. The CDR3 is 15 residues long. The germline gives CDR1 DFQATT, CDR2 SNEGSKA (reference sequence). Trimming at V came to 5 bases and at J to 5 bases, leaving 8 bases not matched to a gene. The CDR3 sequence: CSAGRLAGGLNEQYF. The DNA read from the CDR3 is TGCAGTGCTGGGAGACTAGCGGGGGGGCTAAACGAG.

As regards this clone: The DNA ends 3 residues before the CDR3 does, and the rest of the CDR3 is filled in from the germline J gene. V gene TRBV18 combines with J gene TRBJ1-3, with 9 bases identical to TRBD1. The CDR3 is made up of 15 amino acids. Germline loops: CDR1 KGHSH, CDR2 LQKENI. The V gene end was trimmed by 5 bases and the J gene end by 2 bases; junction bases not matched to a gene: 4. The part of the CDR3 DNA that was read is TGTGCCAGCTCAGTAGGGACAGGGACTGGAAACACC. Translation gives CASSVGTGTGNT. The CDR3 in full is CASSVGTGTGNTIYF.

In this sample, this clone turned up a few times. The CDR3 goes on 3 residues after the read ends, and that part is filled in from the germline J gene. This rearrangement joins TRBV19 to TRBJ2-1; TRBD1 matches 11 bases. Germline V lookup: CDR1 LNHDA, CDR2 SQIVND (reference sequence). V shed 3 bases, J shed 5 bases, and the junction held 6 bases outside the gene matches. This CDR3 spans 16 amino acids. This CDR3 reads CASSIRKGQGDNEQFF. The covered CDR3 bases are TGTGCCAGTAGTATTAGGAAGGGACAGGGGGACAATGAG.

This clone has only a few counts. The read falls 3 residues short of the CDR3 end, and the missing part is taken from the germline J gene. V usage is TRBV5-1 and J usage is TRBJ2-5; D unclear. The V gene lost 3 bases and the J gene lost 1 base, with 10 bases spanning the gap. This CDR3 spans 14 amino acids. CDR1 SGHRS and CDR2 YFSETQ come from the germline V gene. The CDR3 protein is CASSWWASQETQYF. The part of the CDR3 DNA that was read is TGCGCCAGCAGCTGGTGGGCAAGCCAAGAGACC.

With regard to this clone: The read falls 3 residues short of the CDR3 end, and the missing part is taken from the germline J gene. This chain connects TRBV19 to TRBJ1-1; D may be TRBD1 (5 bases). CDR3 length: 14 residues. Germline values: CDR1 LNHDA, CDR2 SQIVND (reference sequence). V lost 3 bases to trimming and J lost 0 bases, with 8 bases between them. The DNA read from the CDR3 is TGTGCCAGTAGTATGCCAGGGATGAACACTGAA. It yields the protein CASSMPGMNTE. The full CDR3 reads CASSMPGMNTEAFF. The full variable domain, rest sourced from reference TRBV19 and TRBJ1-1, is DGGITQSPKYLFRKEGQNVTLSCEQNLNHDAMYWYRQDPGQGLRLIYYSQIVNDFQKGDIAEGYSVSREKKESFPLTVTSAQKNPTAFYLCASSMPGMNTEAFFGQGTRLTVV.

As for this clone: The sequenced fragment ends 3 residues before the CDR3 boundary, so the rest is inferred from the germline J gene. The chain has TRBV5-1 and TRBJ2-7; the D gene is possibly TRBD2 (6 bases). The CDR3 has 15 amino acids. Germline CDR1 reads SGHRS; CDR2 reads YFSETQ. The V end was cut by 0 bases, the J end by 2 bases, with 12 bases between. CDR3 bases read: TGCGCCAGCAGCTTGGAACTAGCCGGAGCCTACGAG. Translating it yields CASSLELAGAYE. In full, the CDR3 is CASSLELAGAYEQYF.

As concerns this clone: The read gets to within 3 residues of the CDR3 end, and the germline J gene fills in the rest. V is TRBV7-9 and J is TRBJ1-2; D gene unclear. Germline V gene sequence: CDR1 SEHNR, CDR2 FQNEAQ (reference sequence). V gave up 8 bases and J gave up 6 bases, with 7 bases separating them. The CDR3 covers 10 residues. The CDR3 bases that were read are TGTGCCAGCGACTTGGATGGC. It specifies CASDLDG. The whole CDR3 sequence is CASDLDGYTF.

Of note for this clone: The read terminates 3 residues ahead of where the CDR3 ends, so the germline J gene completes it. The chain recombines TRBV19 with TRBJ2-1; 11 bases fit TRBD1. The V and J ends lost 6 bases and 9 bases, in that order; junction bases with no gene match: 7. The CDR3 totals 14 residues. In germline, CDR1 is LNHDA, CDR2 SQIVND (reference sequence). Partial CDR3 DNA: TGTGCCAGTAGCCGGGGACAGGGGGGAGGTGAG. It is translated as CASSRGQGGGE. The whole CDR3 sequence reads CASSRGQGGGEQFF.

This clone has at least ten counts. The sequence runs out 3 residues before the end of the CDR3; the remainder is reconstructed from the germline J gene. This rearrangement joins TRBV2 to TRBJ2-7, with a possible D match to TRBD1 (5 bases). Deletions cut 6 bases from V and 0 bases from J, with 12 bases between. In germline, CDR1 is SNHLY, CDR2 FYNNEI. This CDR3 is 14 amino acids long. The sequenced part of the CDR3 DNA is TGTGCCAGCAGGGACACCTCATACTCCTACGAG. Protein sequence: CASRDTSYSYE. The complete CDR3 reads CASRDTSYSYEQYF.

As concerns this clone: The CDR3 end is not reached by the read, which stops 3 residues before it; the germline J gene fills it in. The chain joins TRBV20-1 to TRBJ2-1; TRBD1 is a possible D gene (5 bases). V was cut by 5 bases and J by 6 bases, with 11 bases left in between. Per germline, CDR1 DFQATT and CDR2 SNEGSKA (reference sequence). CDR3 length: 12 amino acids. CDR3: CSADDRSNEQFF. CDR3 bases read: TGCAGTGCTGATGACAGATCCAATGAG.

In regard to this clone: Sequencing ends 3 residues short of the CDR3 end; the germline J gene provides the rest. The V gene is TRBV19, the J gene TRBJ2-1; 11 bases line up with TRBD2. V shed 6 bases, J shed 8 bases, and the junction held 6 bases outside the gene matches. Germline CDR1 LNHDA, CDR2 SQIVND (reference sequence). The CDR3 has 14 amino acids. CDR3 loop: CASSLTSGGHEQFF. The CDR3 bases that were read are TGTGCCAGTAGCCTAACTAGCGGGGGACATGAG.

A note on this clone: With the read ending 3 residues before the CDR3 end, the germline J gene is used to fill in that end. This chain connects TRBV7-9 to TRBJ2-7; D not resolved. V gave up 1 base and J gave up 6 bases, with 7 bases separating them. The CDR3 extends over 12 amino acids. Looked up from germline, CDR1 is SEHNR and CDR2 is FQNEAQ (reference sequence). This CDR3 reads CASSLDGSEQYF. The sequenced CDR3 bases are TGTGCCAGCAGCTTAGATGGTAGCGAG.